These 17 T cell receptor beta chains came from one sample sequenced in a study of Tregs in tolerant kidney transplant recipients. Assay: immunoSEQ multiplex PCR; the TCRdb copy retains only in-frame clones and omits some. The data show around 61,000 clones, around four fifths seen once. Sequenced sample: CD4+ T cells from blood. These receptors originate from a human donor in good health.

The CDR3 region has the DNA TGTGCCAGCAGCCGTACAACTAATGAAAAACTGTTTTTT. Residues: CASSRTTNEKLFF. The gene calls are TRBV7-2 and TRBJ1-4; D remains unclear. This CDR3 is 13 amino acids long. V lost 5 bases to trimming and J lost 0 bases, with 4 bases between them. Germline values: CDR1 SGHTA, CDR2 FQGNSA.

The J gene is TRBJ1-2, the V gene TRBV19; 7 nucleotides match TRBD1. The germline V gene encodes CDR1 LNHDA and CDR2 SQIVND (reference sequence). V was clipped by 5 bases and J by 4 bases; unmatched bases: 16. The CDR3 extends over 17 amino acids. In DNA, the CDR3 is TGTGCCAGTAGTTTTATCCCCCGACAGGGAACGTTCTATGGCTACACCTTC. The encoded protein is CASSFIPRQGTFYGYTF.

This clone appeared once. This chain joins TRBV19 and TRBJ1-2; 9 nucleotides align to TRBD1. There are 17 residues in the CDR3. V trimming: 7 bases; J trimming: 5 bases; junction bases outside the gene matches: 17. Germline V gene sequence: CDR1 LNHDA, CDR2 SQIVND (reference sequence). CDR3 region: CASTESGQGPAGYGYTF. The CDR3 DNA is TGTGCCAGTACCGAATCCGGACAGGGGCCCGCCGGTTATGGCTACACCTTC.

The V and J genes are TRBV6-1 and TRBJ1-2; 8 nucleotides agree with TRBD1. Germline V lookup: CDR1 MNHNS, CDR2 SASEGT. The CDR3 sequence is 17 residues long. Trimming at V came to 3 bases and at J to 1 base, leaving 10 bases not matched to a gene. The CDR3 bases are TGTGCCAGCAGTGACGCCCCACGGACAGGGAATAACTATGGCTACACCTTC. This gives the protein CASSDAPRTGNNYGYTF.

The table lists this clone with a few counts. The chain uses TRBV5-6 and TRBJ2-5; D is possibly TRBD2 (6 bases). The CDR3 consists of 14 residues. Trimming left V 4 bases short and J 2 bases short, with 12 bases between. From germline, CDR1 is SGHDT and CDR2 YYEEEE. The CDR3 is CASSPSGLQETQYF. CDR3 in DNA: TGTGCCAGCAGCCCTTCGGGACTGCAAGAGACCCAGTACTTC.

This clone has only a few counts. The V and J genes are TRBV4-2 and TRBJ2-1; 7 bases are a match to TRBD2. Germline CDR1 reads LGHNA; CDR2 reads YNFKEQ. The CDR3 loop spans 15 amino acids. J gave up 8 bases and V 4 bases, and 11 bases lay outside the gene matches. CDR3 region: CASSPRKGLTDEQFF. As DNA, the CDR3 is TGTGCCAGCAGCCCCCGGAAGGGACTAACGGATGAGCAGTTCTTC.

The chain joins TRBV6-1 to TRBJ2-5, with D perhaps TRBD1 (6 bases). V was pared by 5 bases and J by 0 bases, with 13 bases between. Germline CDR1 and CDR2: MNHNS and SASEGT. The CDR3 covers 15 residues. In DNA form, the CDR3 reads TGTGCCAGCAGTACCCAGGGGTACAACCAAGAGACCCAGTACTTC. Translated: CASSTQGYNQETQYF.

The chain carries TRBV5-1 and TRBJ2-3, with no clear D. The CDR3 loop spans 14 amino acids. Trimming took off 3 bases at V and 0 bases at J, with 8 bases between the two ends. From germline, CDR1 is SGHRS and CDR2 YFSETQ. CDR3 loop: CASSSQTSTDTQYF. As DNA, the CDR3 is TGCGCCAGCAGCTCACAAACTAGCACAGATACGCAGTATTTT.

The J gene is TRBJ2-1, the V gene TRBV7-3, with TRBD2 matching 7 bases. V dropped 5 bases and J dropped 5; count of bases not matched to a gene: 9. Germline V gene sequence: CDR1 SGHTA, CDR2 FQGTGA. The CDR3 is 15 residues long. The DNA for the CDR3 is TGTGCCAGCAGCAAAGCGGGGCTATCCCACAATGAGCAGTTCTTC. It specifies CASSKAGLSHNEQFF.

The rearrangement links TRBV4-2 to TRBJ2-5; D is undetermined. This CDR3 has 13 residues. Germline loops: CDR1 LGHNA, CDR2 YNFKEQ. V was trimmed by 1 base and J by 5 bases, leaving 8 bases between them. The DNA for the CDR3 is TGTGCCAGCAGCCAAGGGGCGCGGGAGACCCAGTACTTC. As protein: CASSQGARETQYF.

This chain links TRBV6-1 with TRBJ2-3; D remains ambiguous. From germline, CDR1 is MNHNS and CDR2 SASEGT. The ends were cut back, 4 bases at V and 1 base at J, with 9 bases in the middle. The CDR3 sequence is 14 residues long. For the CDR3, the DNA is TGTGCCAGCAGTGGGGTCCGGGGCACAGATACGCAGTATTTT. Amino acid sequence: CASSGVRGTDTQYF.

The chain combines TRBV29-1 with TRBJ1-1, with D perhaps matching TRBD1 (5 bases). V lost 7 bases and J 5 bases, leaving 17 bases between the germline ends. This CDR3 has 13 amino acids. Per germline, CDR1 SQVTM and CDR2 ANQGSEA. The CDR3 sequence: CSGKDTPPTEAFF. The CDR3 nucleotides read TGCAGCGGGAAGGACACACCACCAACTGAAGCTTTCTTT.

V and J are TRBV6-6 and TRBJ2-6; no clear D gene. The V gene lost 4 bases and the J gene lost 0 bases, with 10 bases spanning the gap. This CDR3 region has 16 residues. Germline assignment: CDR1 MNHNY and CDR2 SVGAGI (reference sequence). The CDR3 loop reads CASSSRVVSGANVLTF. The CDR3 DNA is TGTGCCAGCAGTTCAAGGGTGGTCTCTGGGGCCAACGTCCTGACTTTC.

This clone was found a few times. The CDR3 loop reads CASSLGWARYNSPLHF. The CDR3 DNA reads as TGTGCCAGCAGCTTAGGCTGGGCCCGCTATAATTCACCCCTCCACTTT. V is TRBV11-2 and J is TRBJ1-6; D not resolved. The CDR3 is 16 amino acids. V was trimmed by 1 base and J by 3 bases, leaving 10 bases between them. Germline V gene data show CDR1 as SGHAT and CDR2 as FQNNGV.

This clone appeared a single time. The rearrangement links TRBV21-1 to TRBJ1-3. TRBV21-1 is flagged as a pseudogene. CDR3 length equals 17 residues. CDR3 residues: CASSKKGLSGRGNTIYF. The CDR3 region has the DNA TGTGCCAGCAGCAAAAAAGGACTCTCAGGGAGGGGAAACACCATATATTTT.

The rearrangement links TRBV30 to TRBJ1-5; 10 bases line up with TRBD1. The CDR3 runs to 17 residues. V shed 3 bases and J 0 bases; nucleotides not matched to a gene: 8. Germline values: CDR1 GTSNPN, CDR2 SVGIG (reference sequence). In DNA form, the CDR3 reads TGTGCCTGGAGCGGGACAGGGGAAGAATATAGCAATCAGCCCCAGCATTTT. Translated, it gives CAWSGTGEEYSNQPQHF.

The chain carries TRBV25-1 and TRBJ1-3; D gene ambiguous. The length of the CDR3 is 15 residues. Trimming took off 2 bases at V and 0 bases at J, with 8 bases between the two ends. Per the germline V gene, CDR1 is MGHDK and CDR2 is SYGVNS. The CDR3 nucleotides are TGTGCCAGCAGTGAACGCCGGAACTCTGGAAACACCATATATTTT. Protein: CASSERRNSGNTIYF.